This TCR beta chain was identified during a study of persistence of HIV-infected CD4 T cells. Study-wide context: The sample holds CD4+ T cells responsive to CMV or HIV-1 Gag. A couple of participants gave one leukapheresis sample; others gave up to roughly 180 mL blood repeatedly.

Whole-study findings and limits: Degenerate expanded CDR3beta sequences were enriched among CMV- and Gag-responding cells.

The sample holds a few counts of this clone. The antigen is not known. Lysates of CMV-infected fibroblasts at 10 ug/mL stimulated these cells. Sorted nonresponding memory CD4+ T cells were CD40L-negative, CD69-negative, CD45RO-high. Sequencing used immunoSEQ version 4 in survey mode. The data were produced by immunoSEQ multiplex PCR, yet TCRdb's version contains in-frame clones alone and is incomplete. The table records 35,000 to 40,000 clones, approximately 80% of them present only once. The CDR3 length is 16 residues. Germline V lookup: CDR1 SEHNR, CDR2 FQNEAQ (reference sequence). The junction had 9 bases not matched to a gene; V was cut back by 5 bases and J by 0 bases.

The TCR was taken from an adult man with HIV who was CMV-seropositive. The rearrangement uses TRBV7-9 and TRBJ1-1, with 7 bases that match TRBD1. The sample in question was CD4+ T cells sorted from PBMCs after 18-hour stimulation, obtained from a patient who received antiretroviral therapy. The CDR3 protein is CASSTGTASLNTEAFF. The CDR3 DNA follows: TGTGCCAGCAGCACCGGGACAGCAAGTCTGAACACTGAAGCTTTCTTT.